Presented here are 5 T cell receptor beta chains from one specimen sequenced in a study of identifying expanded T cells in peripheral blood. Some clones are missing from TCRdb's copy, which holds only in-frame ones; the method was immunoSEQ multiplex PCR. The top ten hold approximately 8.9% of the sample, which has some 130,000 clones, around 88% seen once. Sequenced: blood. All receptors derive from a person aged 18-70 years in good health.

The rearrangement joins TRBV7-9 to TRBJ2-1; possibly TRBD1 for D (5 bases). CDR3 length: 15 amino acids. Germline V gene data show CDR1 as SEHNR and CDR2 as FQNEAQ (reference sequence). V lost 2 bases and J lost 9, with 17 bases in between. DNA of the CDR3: TGTGCCAGCAGCTTATCGGCAGGGATTCGAGCTGAGCAGTTCTTC. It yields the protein CASSLSAGIRAEQFF. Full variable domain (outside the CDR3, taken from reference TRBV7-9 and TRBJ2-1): DTGVSQNPRHKITKRGQNVTFRCDPISEHNRLYWYRQTLGQGPEFLTYFQNEAQLEKSRLLSDRFSAERPKGSFSTLEIQRTEQGDSAMYLCASSLSAGIRAEQFFGPGTRLTVL.

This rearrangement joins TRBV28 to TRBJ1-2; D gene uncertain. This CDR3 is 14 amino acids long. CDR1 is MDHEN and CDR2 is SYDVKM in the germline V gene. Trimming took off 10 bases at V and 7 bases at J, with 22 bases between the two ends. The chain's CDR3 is CATKGLATPTGYTF. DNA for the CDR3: TGTGCCACCAAAGGCTTGGCTACACCAACTGGCTACACCTTC.

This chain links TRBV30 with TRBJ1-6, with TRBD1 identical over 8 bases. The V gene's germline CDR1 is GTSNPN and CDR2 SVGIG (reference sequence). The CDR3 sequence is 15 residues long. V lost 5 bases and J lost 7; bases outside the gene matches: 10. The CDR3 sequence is CAWWGWAGGNSPLHF. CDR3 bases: TGTGCCTGGTGGGGGTGGGCAGGGGGCAATTCACCCCTCCACTTT. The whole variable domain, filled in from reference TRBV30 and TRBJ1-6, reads SQTIHQWPATLVQPVGSPLSLECTVEGTSNPNLYWYRQAAGRGLQLLFYSVGIGQISSEVPQNLSASRPQDRQFILSSKKLLLSDSGFYLCAWWGWAGGNSPLHFGNGTRLTVT.

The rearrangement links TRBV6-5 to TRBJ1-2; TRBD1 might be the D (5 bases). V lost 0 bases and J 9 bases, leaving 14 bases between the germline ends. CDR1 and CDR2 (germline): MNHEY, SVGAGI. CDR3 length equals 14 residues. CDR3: CASSYSRQGDRYTF. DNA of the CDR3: TGTGCCAGCAGTTACTCGAGGCAGGGTGATCGCTACACCTTC.

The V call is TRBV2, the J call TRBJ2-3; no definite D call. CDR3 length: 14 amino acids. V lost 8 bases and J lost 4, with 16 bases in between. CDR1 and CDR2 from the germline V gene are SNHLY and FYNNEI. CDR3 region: CASEVRTLADTQYF. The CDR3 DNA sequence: TGTGCCAGCGAAGTCAGGACCTTGGCAGATACGCAGTATTTT.